This T cell receptor (beta chain) was identified in a study of shared clonotypes between healthy human individuals. Study-wide results and caveats: The generation probabilities recorded for non-shared clonotypes fell below those of clonotypes shared by all four donors.

Trimming removed 3 bases from V and 1 base from J, with 14 bases in between. The CDR3 is 16 residues long. The germline V gene encodes CDR1 LNHDA and CDR2 SQIVND (reference sequence). Sequencing used immunoSEQ multiplex PCR; TCRdb keeps in-frame clones, though not all of them. The table lists under 1,100,000 clones, 60% to 80% of them singletons, with about 1.5% in the top ten. With respect to this clone: The antigen remains unidentified.

This rearrangement joins TRBV19 to TRBJ2-3, with D possibly being TRBD1 or TRBD2 (6 bases each). The sequence came from a man aged 18 to 30 in good health. Source material: memory CD4+ T cells sorted from blood. The subset is: CD45RA-negative fraction. The CDR3 sequence: CASSILGGPGTDTQYF. The CDR3 DNA is TGTGCCAGTAGTATTCTGGGGGGCCCAGGCACAGATACGCAGTATTTT. Full variable domain (outside the CDR3, taken from reference TRBV19 and TRBJ2-3): DGGITQSPKYLFRKEGQNVTLSCEQNLNHDAMYWYRQDPGQGLRLIYYSQIVNDFQKGDIAEGYSVSREKKESFPLTVTSAQKNPTAFYLCASSILGGPGTDTQYFGPGTRLTVL.